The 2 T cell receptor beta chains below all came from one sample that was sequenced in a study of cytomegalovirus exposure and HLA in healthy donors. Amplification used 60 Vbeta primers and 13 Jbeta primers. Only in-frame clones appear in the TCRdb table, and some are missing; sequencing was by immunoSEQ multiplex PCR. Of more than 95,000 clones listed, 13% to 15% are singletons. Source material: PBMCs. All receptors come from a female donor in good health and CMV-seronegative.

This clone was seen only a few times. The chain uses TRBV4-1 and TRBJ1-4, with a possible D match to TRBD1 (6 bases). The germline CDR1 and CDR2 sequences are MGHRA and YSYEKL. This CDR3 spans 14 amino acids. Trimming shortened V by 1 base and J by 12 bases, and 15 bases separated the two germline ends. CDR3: CASSQVTLRQELFF. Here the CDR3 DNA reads TGCGCCAGCAGCCAAGTTACATTAAGACAGGAACTGTTTTTT.

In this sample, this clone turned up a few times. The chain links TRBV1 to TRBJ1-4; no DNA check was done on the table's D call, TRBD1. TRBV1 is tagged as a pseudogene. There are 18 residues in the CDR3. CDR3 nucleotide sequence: TGCACCAGCAGCCAAGAACTGGGACAGGGGAGTCTCTTTGAAAAACTGTTTTTT. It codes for CTSSQELGQGSLFEKLFF.